This TCR beta chain comes out of a study of blood T cell repertoires in COVID-19. Study in general: Spain, Italy and the United States supplied samples that represented acute and convalescent COVID-19. From T cells, B-cell-depleted T cells, or PBMCs came the material, which was cDNA or gDNA.

Original analysis: Estimated nucleated cell counts came from reference gene primer amplification. Clones were sequenced by immunoSEQ multiplex PCR, and TCRdb holds only the in-frame ones, with some missing. V and J calls plus clone size are reproduced from that table; the DNA served to infer D and trimming. Among approximately 62,000 clones listed, just under 90% were seen once. The CDR3 is made up of 16 amino acids. Germline CDR1 MDHEN, CDR2 SYDVKM. Trimming took off 6 bases at V and 5 bases at J, with 22 bases between the two ends. Sequencing was carried out using peripheral blood. The V gene is TRBV28, the J gene TRBJ1-2, with D uncertain. The receptor's source is a man aged 60-69 years with acute or convalescent COVID-19. CDR3 DNA sequence: TGTGCCAGCAGCGCAATTTGGGCCCAAGGATTGTATGGCTACACCTTC. Its translation: CASSAIWAQGLYGYTF.